The rows below give T cell receptor beta chains drawn from one sample of a study of shared clonotypes between healthy human individuals. Produced via immunoSEQ multiplex PCR; TCRdb's table is partial and in-frame only. This sample yields hundreds of thousands of clones, of which around 72% are seen a single time; 1.5% to 2% belongs to the top ten. Material for sequencing was memory CD4+ T cells sorted from blood. The receptors come from a woman aged 25 to 39 in good health. Both conserved end residues are part of each CDR3. A D gene is named only where the DNA matches it firmly. The size of a clone is reported for some rows only, either as once, few or many, or as a class for expanded clones.

d_call	v_call	j_call	clone_size	cdr3_nt	cdr3_aa
TRBD2	TRBV18	TRBJ2-7	.	TGTGCCAGCTCACCACCCCTAGCGGGAGTCGCGGGGGCTTACGAGCAGTACTTC	CASSPPLAGVAGAYEQYF
TRBD1	TRBV18	TRBJ1-5	.	TGTGCCAGCTCACCTAGGGGGCTAGCGGACCTAAATCAGCCCCAGCATTTT	CASSPRGLADLNQPQHF
TRBD2	TRBV4-2	TRBJ2-7	.	TGTGCCAGCAGCCAAGTATCCCCTAGCGGGTTCTCCTACGAGCAGTACTTC	CASSQVSPSGFSYEQYF
.	TRBV7-8	TRBJ2-7	.	TGTGCCAGCAGCTTAAGGTCTGCGACCTACGAGCAGTACTTC	CASSLRSATYEQYF
.	TRBV6-5	TRBJ2-7	.	TGTGCCACCACACGGGATTTTAGCTCCTACGAGCAGTACTTC	CATTRDFSSYEQYF
.	TRBV25-1	TRBJ1-1	few	TGTGCCAGCAGTATGGTAGGGAGGGGGAACACTGAAGCTTTCTTT	CASSMVGRGNTEAFF
.	TRBV28	TRBJ1-4	few	TGTGCCAGCAGTCGAACCACTACAGGGGAAAAACTGTTTTTT	CASSRTTTGEKLFF
.	TRBV6-1	TRBJ2-7	.	TGTGCCAGCAGTGATGAGGGGGGAGGGCCAGGGTACGAGCAGTACTTC	CASSDEGGGPGYEQYF
TRBD1	TRBV5-1	TRBJ2-1	.	TGCGCCAGCAGCGTTGACAGGGTGTCCTACAATGAGCAGTTCTTC	CASSVDRVSYNEQFF
TRBD2	TRBV5-6	TRBJ2-4	.	TGTGCCAGCACCAAACTAGCGGGAGTGGCCAAAAACATTCAGTACTTC	CASTKLAGVAKNIQYF
.	TRBV2	TRBJ1-1	.	TGTGCCAGCAGTGAAGGACAGTTGAACACTGAAGCTTTCTTT	CASSEGQLNTEAFF
.	TRBV4-1	TRBJ2-7	.	TGCGCCAGCAGCCAAGGGGGGGCCTGGCGGACCACCGGGGAGCAGTACTTC	CASSQGGAWRTTGEQYF
TRBD1	TRBV6-6	TRBJ1-4	.	TGTGCCAGCAGACCGACAGGGGGCGGAGAAAAACTGTTTTTT	CASRPTGGGEKLFF
TRBD1	TRBV19	TRBJ1-4	.	TGTGCCAGTAGTATGCTCGGGACAGCAACTAATGAAAAACTGTTTTTT	CASSMLGTATNEKLFF
.	TRBV10-2	TRBJ2-7	.	TGCGCCAGCAGTGAATCGGGGAACGAGCAGTACTTC	CASSESGNEQYF
.	TRBV28	TRBJ1-1	.	TGTGCCAGCAGTCTCCCCAGGGGTCGGGGTGAAGCTTTCTTT	CASSLPRGRGEAFF
TRBD2	TRBV29-1	TRBJ2-1	few	TGCAGCGTCCTCGGACTAGCGTGGGAAGGCAATGAGCAGTTCTTC	CSVLGLAWEGNEQFF
.	TRBV29-1	TRBJ1-1	.	TGCAGTGCGGGGAGCTCCGGCACTGAAGCTTTCTTT	CSAGSSGTEAFF
.	TRBV30	TRBJ1-5	.	TGTGCCTGGGGAAGGACGGAAGATAGCAATCAGCCCCAGCATTTT	CAWGRTEDSNQPQHF
TRBD2	TRBV5-6	TRBJ2-3	.	TGTGCCAGCAGCTTCCGGACTAGCGGCAGCACAGATACGCAGTATTTT	CASSFRTSGSTDTQYF
.	TRBV11-2	TRBJ2-7	.	TGTGCCAGCAGCTTAGGAAGGACGTTAAGCTCCTACGAGCAGTACTTC	CASSLGRTLSSYEQYF
TRBD1	TRBV2	TRBJ2-4	.	TGTGCCACCTCGGCGGCAGGGGGAAACATTCAGTACTTC	CATSAAGGNIQYF
TRBD1	TRBV7-9	TRBJ1-3	.	TGTGCCAGCAGCTTAGCGGGACAGGAGAATTCTGGAAACACCATATATTTT	CASSLAGQENSGNTIYF
.	TRBV5-6	TRBJ1-1	.	TGTGCCAGCAGCTTGTCAGGAACGCCGAAGACTGAAGCTTTCTTT	CASSLSGTPKTEAFF
TRBD1	TRBV6-6	TRBJ2-5	.	TGTGCCAGCAGTTACGGTCAGGGGGCCGAGACCCAGTACTTC	CASSYGQGAETQYF
.	TRBV19	TRBJ1-2	.	TGTGCCAGTAACCGCGGCACCGGGGGTGGCTACACCTTC	CASNRGTGGGYTF
.	TRBV19	TRBJ2-3	few	TGTGCCAGTAATTTTTTGGACGCAGATACGCAGTATTTT	CASNFLDADTQYF
.	TRBV6-6	TRBJ2-7	.	TGTGCCAGCAGCCAGACAGGTAACTCCTACGAGCAGTACTTC	CASSQTGNSYEQYF
.	TRBV4-2	TRBJ2-3	once	TGTGCCAGCAGCCAAGGCCCCCCTAGCACAGATACGCAGTATTTT	CASSQGPPSTDTQYF
.	TRBV28	TRBJ1-4	few	TGTGCCAGCAGTTCAATGGGATGGGGGGAAGTTGAAAAACTGTTTTTT	CASSSMGWGEVEKLFF
.	TRBV6-1	TRBJ1-5	.	TGTGCCAGCAGTGCACCGGGACAAAGCAATCAGCCCCAGCATTTT	CASSAPGQSNQPQHF
TRBD1	TRBV11-2	TRBJ1-3	.	TGTGCCAGCAGCCTATCAACGGACAGGGTAGCTGGAAACACCATATATTTT	CASSLSTDRVAGNTIYF
.	TRBV5-1	TRBJ1-4	.	TGCGCCACCCACCGACAGCTTTTGAAACTGTTTTTT	CATHRQLLKLFF
.	TRBV29-1	TRBJ1-1	.	TGCAGCGCCCGTGAGGGATCCACTGAAGCTTTCTTT	CSAREGSTEAFF
.	TRBV7-6	TRBJ2-7	once	TGTGCCAGCAGCTTACCTGGGGCCTACGAGCAGTACTTC	CASSLPGAYEQYF
.	TRBV27	TRBJ1-4	.	TGTGCCAGCAGTTTTTCAGTAACGGAAAAACTGTTTTTT	CASSFSVTEKLFF